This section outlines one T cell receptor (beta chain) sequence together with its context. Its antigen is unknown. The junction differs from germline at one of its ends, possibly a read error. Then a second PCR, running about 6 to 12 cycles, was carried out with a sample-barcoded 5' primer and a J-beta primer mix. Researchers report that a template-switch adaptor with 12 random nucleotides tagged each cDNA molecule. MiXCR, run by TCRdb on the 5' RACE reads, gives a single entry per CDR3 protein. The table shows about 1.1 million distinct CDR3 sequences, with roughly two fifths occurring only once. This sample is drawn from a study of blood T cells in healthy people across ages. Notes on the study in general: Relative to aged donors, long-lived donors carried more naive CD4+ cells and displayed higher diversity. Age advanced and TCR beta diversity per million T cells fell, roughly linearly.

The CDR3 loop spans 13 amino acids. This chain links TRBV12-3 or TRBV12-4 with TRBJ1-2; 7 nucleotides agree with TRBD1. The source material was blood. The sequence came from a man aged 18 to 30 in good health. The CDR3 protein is CAGSLGGGSGYTF. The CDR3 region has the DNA TGTGCCGGCAGTTTAGGAGGGGGCTCTGGCTACACCTTC.